The 5 T cell receptor beta chains given below trace back to one sample, sequenced in a study of vaccination and CD4 T cells after COVID-19. Their specific antigens are unknown. Cultured CD4+ T-cell DNA underwent Oncomine TCR Beta short-read sequencing. TCRdb called the PCR reads again in MiXCR, with one record for every CDR3 protein. The sample holds about 11,000 distinct CDR3 sequences; around 41% are singletons and the top ten take 25% to 35%. The treatment here: roughly 10-day PBMC culture with coronavirus spike peptide pools or control peptides (ViraFEST assay). The material sequenced was CD4+ T cells from blood, cultured in vitro. All receptors derive from a human donor who had recovered from COVID-19.

The gene calls are TRBV10-3 and TRBJ2-1; 7 positions match TRBD2. V gave up 11 bases and J gave up 7 bases; unmatched junction bases: 17. The CDR3 is 15 residues long. Germline V gene data show CDR1 as ENHRY and CDR2 as SYGVKD. CDR3 coding DNA: TGTGCCGCCAAAGGGTGGGGACTACAAAGGAATGAGCAGTTCTTC. The encoded protein is CAAKGWGLQRNEQFF.

The CDR3 spells CASSSQKDEKLFF. The CDR3 region has the DNA TGTGCCAGCAGCTCTCAGAAGGATGAAAAACTGTTTTTT. The chain recombines TRBV7-9 with TRBJ1-4; D gene uncertain. CDR1 is SEHNR and CDR2 is FQNEAQ in the germline V gene (reference sequence). V lost 4 bases to trimming and J lost 6 bases, with 9 bases between them. The CDR3 contains 13 residues.

The chain recombines TRBV10-2 with TRBJ2-7, with 7 bases aligning to TRBD1. The CDR3 spans 14 residues. The V gene's germline CDR1 is WSHSY and CDR2 SAAADI. Unmatched junction bases numbered 9, after V lost 7 bases and J lost 3 bases. For the CDR3, the DNA is TGCGCCAGCACACTATCACAGGGGAACTACGAGCAGTACTTC. Protein: CASTLSQGNYEQYF.

The chain has TRBV7-2 and TRBJ1-1; D gene ambiguous. V lost 1 base and J lost 4, with 7 bases in between. CDR3 length equals 13 residues. Germline V CDR1 and CDR2: SGHTA, FQGNSA. CDR3: CASSLDIPTEAFF. In DNA, the CDR3 is TGTGCCAGCAGCTTAGATATCCCCACTGAAGCTTTCTTT.

The CDR3 coding sequence is TGTGCCAGCAGCCTACCCGCGACAGGGCGGGACGAGCAGTACTTC. Protein product: CASSLPATGRDEQYF. The chain combines TRBV28 with TRBJ2-7, with 7 bases fitting TRBD1. The V segment lost 6 bases and the J segment 5 bases; nucleotides outside the gene matches: 13. The CDR3 covers 15 residues. Germline V gives CDR1 MDHEN, CDR2 SYDVKM.